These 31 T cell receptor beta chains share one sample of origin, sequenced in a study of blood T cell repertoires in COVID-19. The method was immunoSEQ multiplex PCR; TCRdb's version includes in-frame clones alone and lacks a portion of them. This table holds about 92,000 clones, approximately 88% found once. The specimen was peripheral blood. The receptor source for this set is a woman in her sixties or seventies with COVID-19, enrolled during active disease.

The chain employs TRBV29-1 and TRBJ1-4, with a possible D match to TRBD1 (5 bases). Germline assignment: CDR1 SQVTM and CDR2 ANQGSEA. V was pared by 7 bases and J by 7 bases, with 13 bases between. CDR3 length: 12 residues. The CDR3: CSGGGGGEKLFF. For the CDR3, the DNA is TGCAGCGGCGGGGGTGGCGGTGAAAAACTGTTTTTT.

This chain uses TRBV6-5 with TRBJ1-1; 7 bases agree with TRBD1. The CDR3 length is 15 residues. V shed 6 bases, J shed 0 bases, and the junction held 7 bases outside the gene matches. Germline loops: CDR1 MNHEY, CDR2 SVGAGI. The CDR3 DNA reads TGTGCCAGCAGGCGTACAGGGGCGATGAACACTGAAGCTTTCTTT. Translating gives CASRRTGAMNTEAFF.

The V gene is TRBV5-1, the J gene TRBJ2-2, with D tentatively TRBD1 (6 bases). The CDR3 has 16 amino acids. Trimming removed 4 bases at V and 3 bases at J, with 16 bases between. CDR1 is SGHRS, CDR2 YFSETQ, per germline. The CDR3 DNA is TGCGCCAGCAGCAAACAGGGTTTCCTCGACACCGGGGAGCTGTTTTTT. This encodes CASSKQGFLDTGELFF.

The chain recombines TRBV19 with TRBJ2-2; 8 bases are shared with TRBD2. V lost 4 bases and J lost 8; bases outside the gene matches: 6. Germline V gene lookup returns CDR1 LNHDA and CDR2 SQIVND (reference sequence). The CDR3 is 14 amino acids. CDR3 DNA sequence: TGTGCCAGTAGTACCGCTAGCGGGTTAGGGGAGCTGTTTTTT. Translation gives CASSTASGLGELFF.

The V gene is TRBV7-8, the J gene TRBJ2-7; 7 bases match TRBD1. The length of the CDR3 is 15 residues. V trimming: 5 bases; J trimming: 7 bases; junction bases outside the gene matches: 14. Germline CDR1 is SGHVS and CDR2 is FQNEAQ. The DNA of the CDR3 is TGTGCCAGCAGCCAACGAGACAGGGCATTGAGTGAGCAGTACTTC. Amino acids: CASSQRDRALSEQYF.

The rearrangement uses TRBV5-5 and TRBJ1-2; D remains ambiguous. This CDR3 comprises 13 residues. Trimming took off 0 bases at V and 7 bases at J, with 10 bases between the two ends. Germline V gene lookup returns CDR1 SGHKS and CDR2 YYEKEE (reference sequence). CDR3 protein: CASSLDALSGYTF. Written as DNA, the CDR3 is TGTGCCAGCAGCTTGGACGCGTTATCTGGCTACACCTTC.

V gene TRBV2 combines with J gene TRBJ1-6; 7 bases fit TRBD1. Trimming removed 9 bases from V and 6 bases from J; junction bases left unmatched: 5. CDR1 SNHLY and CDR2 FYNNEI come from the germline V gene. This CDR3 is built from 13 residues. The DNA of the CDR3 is TGTGCCAGTACCGGGACAGTTAATTCACCCCTCCACTTT. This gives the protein CASTGTVNSPLHF.

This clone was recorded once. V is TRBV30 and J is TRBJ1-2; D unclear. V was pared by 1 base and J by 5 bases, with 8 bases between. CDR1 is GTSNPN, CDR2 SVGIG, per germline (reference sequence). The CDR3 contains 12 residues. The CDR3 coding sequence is TGTGCCTGGAGTGGGCAAAGTTATGGCTACACCTTC. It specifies CAWSGQSYGYTF.

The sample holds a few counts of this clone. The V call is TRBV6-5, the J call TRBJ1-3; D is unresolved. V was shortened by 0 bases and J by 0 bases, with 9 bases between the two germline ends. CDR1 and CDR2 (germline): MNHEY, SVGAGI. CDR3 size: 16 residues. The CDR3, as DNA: TGTGCCAGCAGTTACTCGAAAACTCTCTCTGGAAACACCATATATTTT. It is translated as CASSYSKTLSGNTIYF.

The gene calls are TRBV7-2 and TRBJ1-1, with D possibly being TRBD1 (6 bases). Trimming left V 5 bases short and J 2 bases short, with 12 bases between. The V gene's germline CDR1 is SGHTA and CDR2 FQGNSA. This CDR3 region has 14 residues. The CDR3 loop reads CASSQDRSNTEAFF. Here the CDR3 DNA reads TGTGCCAGCAGCCAGGACAGATCCAACACTGAAGCTTTCTTT.

Here the CDR3 DNA reads TGTGCCAGCAGCAGCTCCGTCGGCTCCTACGAGCAGTACTTC. Residues: CASSSSVGSYEQYF. This rearrangement joins TRBV7-2 to TRBJ2-7; D remains unclear. The length of the CDR3 is 14 residues. Trimming left V 5 bases short and J 0 bases short, with 11 bases between. Germline lookup yields CDR1 SGHTA and CDR2 FQGNSA.

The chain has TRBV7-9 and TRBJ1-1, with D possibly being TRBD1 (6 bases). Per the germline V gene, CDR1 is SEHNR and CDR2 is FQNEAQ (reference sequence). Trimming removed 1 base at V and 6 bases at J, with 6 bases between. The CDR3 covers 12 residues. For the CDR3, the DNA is TGTGCCAGCAGCTTAGGGACAGCTGAAGCTTTCTTT. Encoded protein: CASSLGTAEAFF.

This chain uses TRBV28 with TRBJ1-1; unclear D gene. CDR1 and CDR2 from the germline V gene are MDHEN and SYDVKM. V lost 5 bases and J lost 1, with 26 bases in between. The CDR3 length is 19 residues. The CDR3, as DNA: TGTGCCAGCAGTCCCCTTGTGATTATTAGTGCCCGAAAGAACACTGAAGCTTTCTTT. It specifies CASSPLVIISARKNTEAFF.

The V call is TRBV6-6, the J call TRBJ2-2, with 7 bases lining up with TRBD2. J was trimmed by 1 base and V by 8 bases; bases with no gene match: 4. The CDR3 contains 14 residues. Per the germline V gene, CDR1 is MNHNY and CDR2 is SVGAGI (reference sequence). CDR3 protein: CASGQRGNTGELFF. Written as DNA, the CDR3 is TGTGCCAGCGGGCAGCGGGGGAACACCGGGGAGCTGTTTTTT.

The CDR3 spells CASSEGEQGISYGYTF. The CDR3 DNA is TGTGCCAGCAGTGAAGGGGAACAGGGTATTTCCTATGGCTACACCTTC. The chain uses TRBV2 and TRBJ1-2, with D maybe TRBD1 (6 bases). This CDR3 is built from 16 residues. Germline V CDR1 and CDR2: SNHLY, FYNNEI. Trimming took off 1 base at V and 4 bases at J, with 16 bases between the two ends.

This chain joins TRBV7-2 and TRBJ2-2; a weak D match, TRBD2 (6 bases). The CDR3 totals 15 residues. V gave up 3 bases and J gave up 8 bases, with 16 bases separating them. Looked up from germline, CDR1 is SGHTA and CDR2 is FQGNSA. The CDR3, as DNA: TGTGCCAGCAGCTTGGAGGGTCGCACCTCGGGGGAGCTGTTTTTT. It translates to CASSLEGRTSGELFF.

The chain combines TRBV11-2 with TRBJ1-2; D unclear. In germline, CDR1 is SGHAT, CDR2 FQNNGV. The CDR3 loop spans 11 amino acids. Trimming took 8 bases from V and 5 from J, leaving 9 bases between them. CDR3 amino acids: CASGPGYGYTF. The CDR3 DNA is TGTGCCAGCGGGCCAGGATATGGCTACACCTTC.

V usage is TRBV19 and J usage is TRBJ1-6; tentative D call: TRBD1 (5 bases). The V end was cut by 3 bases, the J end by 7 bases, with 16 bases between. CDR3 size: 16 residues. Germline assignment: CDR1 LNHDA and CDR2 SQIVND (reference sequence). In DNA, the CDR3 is TGTGCCAGTAGTATTGGAAGCAGGGCGGGGAATTCACCCCTCCACTTT. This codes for CASSIGSRAGNSPLHF.

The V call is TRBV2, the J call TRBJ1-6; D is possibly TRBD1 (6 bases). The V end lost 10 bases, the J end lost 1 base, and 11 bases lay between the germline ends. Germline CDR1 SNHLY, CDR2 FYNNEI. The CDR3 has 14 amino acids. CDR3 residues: CATKQGSYNSPLHF. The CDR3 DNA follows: TGTGCCACCAAACAGGGATCCTATAATTCACCCCTCCACTTT.

The CDR3 loop is CASSVVANTEAFF. The CDR3 nucleotides read TGTGCCAGCAGCGTAGTAGCGAACACTGAAGCTTTCTTT. The J gene is TRBJ1-1, the V gene TRBV9; D is ambiguous. The CDR3 runs to 13 residues. Germline values: CDR1 SGDLS, CDR2 YYNGEE. The V and J ends lost 0 bases and 1 base respectively, with 4 bases between them.

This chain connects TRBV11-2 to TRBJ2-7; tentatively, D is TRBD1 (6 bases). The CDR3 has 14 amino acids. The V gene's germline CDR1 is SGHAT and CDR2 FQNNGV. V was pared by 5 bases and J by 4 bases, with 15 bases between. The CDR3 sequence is CASSPQTGGYEQYF. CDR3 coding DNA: TGTGCCAGCAGCCCACAGACAGGCGGATACGAGCAGTACTTC.

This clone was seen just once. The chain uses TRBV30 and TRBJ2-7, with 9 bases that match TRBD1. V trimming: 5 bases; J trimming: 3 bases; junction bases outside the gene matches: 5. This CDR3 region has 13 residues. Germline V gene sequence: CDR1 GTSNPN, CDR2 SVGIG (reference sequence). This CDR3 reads CAWYGTGNYEQYF. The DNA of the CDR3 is TGTGCCTGGTACGGGACAGGGAACTACGAGCAGTACTTC.

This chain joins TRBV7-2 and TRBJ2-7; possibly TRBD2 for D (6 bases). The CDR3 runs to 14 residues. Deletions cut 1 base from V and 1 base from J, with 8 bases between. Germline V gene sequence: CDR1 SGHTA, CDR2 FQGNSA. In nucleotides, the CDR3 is TGTGCCAGCAGCTTAGAACGGGGGTCCTACGAGCAGTACTTC. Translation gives CASSLERGSYEQYF.

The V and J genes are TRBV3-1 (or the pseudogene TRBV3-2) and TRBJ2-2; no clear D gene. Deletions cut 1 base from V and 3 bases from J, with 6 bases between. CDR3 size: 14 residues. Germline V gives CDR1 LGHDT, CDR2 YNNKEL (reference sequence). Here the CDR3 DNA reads TGTGCCAGCAGCCAAGGACTTTACACCGGGGAGCTGTTTTTT. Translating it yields CASSQGLYTGELFF.

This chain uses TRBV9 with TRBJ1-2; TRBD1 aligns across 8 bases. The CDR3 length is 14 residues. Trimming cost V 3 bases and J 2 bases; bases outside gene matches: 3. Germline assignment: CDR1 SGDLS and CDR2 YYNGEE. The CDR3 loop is CASSAGQGNYGYTF. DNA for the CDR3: TGTGCCAGCAGCGCCGGACAGGGCAACTATGGCTACACCTTC.

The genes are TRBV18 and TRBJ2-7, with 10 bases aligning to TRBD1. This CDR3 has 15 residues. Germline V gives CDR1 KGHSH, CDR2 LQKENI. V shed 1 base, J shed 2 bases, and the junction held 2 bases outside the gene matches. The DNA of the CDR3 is TGTGCCAGCTCACCACTAGGACAGGGGGCCTACGAGCAGTACTTC. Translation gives CASSPLGQGAYEQYF. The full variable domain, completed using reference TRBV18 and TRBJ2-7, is NAGVMQNPRHLVRRRGQEARLRCSPMKGHSHVYWYRQLPEEGLKFMVYLQKENIIDESGMPKERFSAEFPKEGPSILRIQQVVRGDSAAYFCASSPLGQGAYEQYFGPGTRLTVT.

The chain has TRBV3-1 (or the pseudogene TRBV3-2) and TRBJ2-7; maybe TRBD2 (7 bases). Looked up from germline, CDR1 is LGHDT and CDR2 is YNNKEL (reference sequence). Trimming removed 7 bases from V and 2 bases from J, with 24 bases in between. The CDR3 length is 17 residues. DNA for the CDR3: TGTGCCAGCAACGGGAGGACAGAGTCATTAAATACCTACGAGCAGTACTTC. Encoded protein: CASNGRTESLNTYEQYF.

CDR3 residues: CASSSGQIHTEAFF. Here the CDR3 DNA reads TGCGCCAGCAGCTCCGGACAGATCCACACTGAAGCTTTCTTT. This chain links TRBV5-1 with TRBJ1-1; possible D gene TRBD1, 6 bases. V was pared by 3 bases and J by 3 bases, with 12 bases between. CDR1 and CDR2 from the germline V gene are SGHRS and YFSETQ. The CDR3 spans 14 residues.

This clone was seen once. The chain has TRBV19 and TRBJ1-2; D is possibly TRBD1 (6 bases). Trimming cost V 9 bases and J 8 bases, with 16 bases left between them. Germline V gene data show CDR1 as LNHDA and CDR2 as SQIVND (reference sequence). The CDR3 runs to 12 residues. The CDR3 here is CASSWGGRGYTF. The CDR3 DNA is TGTGCCAGCAGTTGGGGGGGGCGCGGCTACACCTTC. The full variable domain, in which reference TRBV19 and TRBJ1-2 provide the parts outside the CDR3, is DGGITQSPKYLFRKEGQNVTLSCEQNLNHDAMYWYRQDPGQGLRLIYYSQIVNDFQKGDIAEGYSVSREKKESFPLTVTSAQKNPTAFYLCASSWGGRGYTFGSGTRLTVV.

The CDR3 DNA reads TGTGCCAGCAGCTTAGGACAGGGGGTGAACAATGAGCAGTTCTTC. Protein product: CASSLGQGVNNEQFF. The chain has TRBV7-9 and TRBJ2-1, with TRBD1 matching over 9 bases. This CDR3 contains 15 residues. The germline gives CDR1 SEHNR, CDR2 FQNEAQ (reference sequence). With V trimmed by 1 base and J by 5 bases, 3 bases remained unmatched.

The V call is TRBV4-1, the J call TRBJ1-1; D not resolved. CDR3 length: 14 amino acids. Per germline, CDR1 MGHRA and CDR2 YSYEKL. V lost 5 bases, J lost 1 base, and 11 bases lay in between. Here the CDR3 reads CASSGPLRNTEAFF. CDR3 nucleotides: TGCGCCAGCAGCGGGCCCCTTAGGAACACTGAAGCTTTCTTT.